The rows below give T cell receptor beta chains drawn from one sample of a study of OX40 agonist ivuxolimab in advanced cancers. The repertoire was sequenced with immunoSEQ multiplex PCR; TCRdb's copy has only in-frame clones and lacks some. The sample records 75,000 to 100,000 clones, more than 85% being singletons. The sequenced sample was CD4+ or CD8+ T cells sorted from blood, obtained in a trial of the OX40 agonist ivuxolimab. Source of these receptors: an adult with an advanced solid tumor such as melanoma, head and neck, liver or kidney cancer. Both conserved end residues are part of each CDR3. The D gene is left open where the match is weak. Rows give clone size only sometimes, using once, few, many, or a class for an expanded clone.

V gene	clone size	J gene	D gene	CDR3 DNA	CDR3 protein
TRBV27	once	TRBJ1-1	-	TGTGCCAGCAGCTTGTATAGGGGGAACACTGAAGCTTTCTTT	CASSLYRGNTEAFF
TRBV18	-	TRBJ2-7	TRBD1	TGTGCCAGCTCACCACGCTCGGGACAGGGGTCCTACGAGCAGTACTTC	CASSPRSGQGSYEQYF
TRBV7-7	-	TRBJ2-2	-	TGTGCCAGCAGCGTATCCGCGGCCGGGGAGCTGTTTTTT	CASSVSAAGELFF
TRBV7-2	-	TRBJ1-5	-	TGTGCCAGCAGCTTAGAGCTAGGACCTCCGCTGGGGCAGCCCCAGCATTTT	CASSLELGPPLGQPQHF
TRBV6-5	-	TRBJ2-7	-	TGTGCCAGCAGTTACCAAGGGGCTGGCGAGCAGTACTTC	CASSYQGAGEQYF
TRBV4-1	-	TRBJ1-5	-	TGCGCCAGCAGCCAAGTGCCAGGGAAACAGCCCCAGCATTTT	CASSQVPGKQPQHF
TRBV12-2	-	TRBJ2-7	-	TGTGCAAGTCGCTTAGGGTCCGACAGCCCCTACGAGCAGTACTTC	CASRLGSDSPYEQYF
TRBV28	-	TRBJ1-1	-	TGTGCCAGCAGTAAGAACACTGAAGCTTTCTTT	CASSKNTEAFF
TRBV7-6	-	TRBJ1-6	-	TGTGCCAGCAGCTTGGTAGAATCACCCCTCCACTTT	CASSLVESPLHF
TRBV6-1	-	TRBJ1-1	TRBD1	TGTGCCAGCAGTGTACCGGGACAGGGGATGAACACTGAAGCTTTCTTT	CASSVPGQGMNTEAFF
TRBV6-5	-	TRBJ2-5	TRBD1	TGTGCCAGCAGTTACCCGGGACAGCAGTACTTC	CASSYPGQQYF
TRBV19	-	TRBJ2-5	-	TGTGCCAGCGCCGGGGGGCAGGGGTGGGAGACCCAGTACTTC	CASAGGQGWETQYF
TRBV11-2	-	TRBJ2-3	-	TGTGCCAGCAGCTTAGATCTGGTGCCCCACGGCACAGATACGCAGTATTTT	CASSLDLVPHGTDTQYF
TRBV9	-	TRBJ2-1	TRBD2	TGTGCCAGCAGCCCGACTAGCGGGACCTCCTACAATGAGCAGTTCTTC	CASSPTSGTSYNEQFF
TRBV28	-	TRBJ2-1	-	TGTGCCAGCAGTCCTCCCGACTTGAACTGGTCCTACAATGAGCAGTTCTTC	CASSPPDLNWSYNEQFF
TRBV7-2	-	TRBJ2-1	-	TGTGCCAGCAGCCTAAGGGACGTGGTCTACAATGAGCAGTTCTTC	CASSLRDVVYNEQFF
TRBV15	-	TRBJ2-5	-	TGTGCCACCAGCAGAGTTTCGGGGGGCGACCTCCAAGAGACCCAGTACTTC	CATSRVSGGDLQETQYF
TRBV27	-	TRBJ1-2	TRBD1	TGTGCCAGCAAACCAGGGGGCGCGGGCTATGGCTACACCTTC	CASKPGGAGYGYTF
TRBV2	-	TRBJ2-2	-	TGTGCCAGCAGTGGCAGGGGGAACACCGGGGAGCTGTTTTTT	CASSGRGNTGELFF
TRBV27	-	TRBJ2-1	-	TGTGCCAGCAGTTTACAGGGGAATCGGAATGAGCAGTTCTTC	CASSLQGNRNEQFF
TRBV27	-	TRBJ2-3	-	TGTGCCAGCAGTTTATCGGTGGTCAATTCTTTTGATACGCAGTATTTT	CASSLSVVNSFDTQYF
TRBV4-3	-	TRBJ1-4	-	TGCGCCAGCAGCCAAGGATTATATGTCTCTAATGAAAAACTGTTTTTT	CASSQGLYVSNEKLFF
TRBV2	few	TRBJ2-7	-	TGTGCCAGCAGTGAAGATAACAGCGTCGGGCAGTACTTC	CASSEDNSVGQYF
TRBV19	-	TRBJ1-6	-	TGTGCCAGTAGAGAGGAGGGGAGCTCCTATAATTCACCCCTCCACTTT	CASREEGSSYNSPLHF
TRBV29-1	-	TRBJ1-2	TRBD1	TGCAGCGTTGAGGACAGGACCAACTATGGCTACACCTTC	CSVEDRTNYGYTF
TRBV9	-	TRBJ2-1	TRBD2	TGTGCCAGCAGCTCTTCTAGCGGGCGATACAATGAGCAGTTCTTC	CASSSSSGRYNEQFF
TRBV19	-	TRBJ2-3	TRBD2	TGTGCCAGTAGTATATGGACTAGCGGGAGTTGGGCGAGTGTGGTAGATACGCAGTATTTT	CASSIWTSGSWASVVDTQYF
TRBV25-1	once	TRBJ2-1	-	TGTGCCAGCAGTGAATCTCCTTCTCACAATGAGCAGTTCTTC	CASSESPSHNEQFF
TRBV10-3	-	TRBJ1-1	-	TGTGCCATCAGTGGACCCTTAATCGGGGGGCGGACTGAAGCTTTCTTT	CAISGPLIGGRTEAFF
TRBV28	few	TRBJ2-2	TRBD1	TGTGCCAGCAAAGGACAGGGGTACACCGGGGAGCTGTTTTTT	CASKGQGYTGELFF
TRBV29-1	-	TRBJ2-3	TRBD2	TGCAGCGGTCGGGACTATCATACCACAGATACGCAGTATTTT	CSGRDYHTTDTQYF
TRBV6-1	-	TRBJ1-5	-	TGTGCCAGCAGTGAAGACTGGGGGGGGATCGAACGCAATCAGCCCCAGCATTTT	CASSEDWGGIERNQPQHF